The next 14 T cell receptor beta chains were all read from a single sample in a study of Graves' ophthalmopathy and Graves' hyperthyroidism. Amplified material comprised TCR beta CDR3 regions derived from RNA transcripts. The first-round RT-PCR employed HTBI primers together with the Qiagen OneStep RT-PCR kit. A multiplex PCR was then performed as the second round. Via MiXCR, TCRdb re-called the multiplex PCR reads, giving one row per CDR3 protein. In the table there are 500,000 to 700,000 distinct CDR3 sequences, about 20% of which are singletons. The sample comprised peripheral blood. Source of these receptors: a young woman with stable Graves' hyperthyroidism. Some clones in this sample may be carry-over from other donors' samples.

This clonotype was counted ten times or more. The chain carries TRBV12-3 or TRBV12-4 and TRBJ2-2; TRBD1 matches at 9 bases. The CDR3 has 14 amino acids. V lost 6 bases, J lost 7 bases, and 6 bases stayed unmatched. The chain's CDR3 is CASSMTGGFGELFF. The CDR3 DNA sequence: TGTGCCAGCAGCATGACAGGGGGTTTCGGGGAGCTGTTTTTT.

This chain links TRBV6-5 with TRBJ1-5, with 7 bases fitting TRBD1. CDR3 length equals 15 residues. Per germline, CDR1 MNHEY and CDR2 SVGAGI. The ends lost 5 bases at V and 2 bases at J; junction bases unmatched: 6. DNA of the CDR3: TGTGCCAGCAGTCACAGGGGAGAAGGCAATCAGCCCCAGCATTTT. Amino acid sequence: CASSHRGEGNQPQHF.

With regard to this clonotype: At one end, the junction sequence differs from germline, possibly due to a read error. This sequence joins TRBV7-2 and TRBJ2-7; either TRBD1 or TRBD2 may fit D (7 bases each). The length of the CDR3 is 15 residues. Germline V gene lookup returns CDR1 SGHTA and CDR2 FQGNSA. CDR3 nucleotides: TGTGCCGGCAGCTCGCGACAGGGAGGGTCCTACGAGCAGTACTTC. Translating it yields CAGSSRQGGSYEQYF.

In its sample, this clonotype was seen a few times. The chain couples TRBV12-3 or TRBV12-4 to TRBJ1-2; 9 positions agree with TRBD1. The CDR3 runs 13 residues. V shed 6 bases, J shed 8 bases, and the junction held 7 bases outside the gene matches. This CDR3 reads CASSVGQGMGYTF. The CDR3, as DNA: TGTGCCAGCAGCGTCGGACAGGGGATGGGCTACACCTTC.

This clonotype has a single count. The J gene is TRBJ2-7, the V gene TRBV5-1; TRBD1 matches 9 bases. Germline V lookup: CDR1 SGHRS, CDR2 YFSETQ. The junction had 13 bases not matched to a gene; V was cut back by 4 bases and J by 2 bases. The CDR3 loop spans 17 amino acids. CDR3 sequence (DNA): TGCGCCAGCAGCCCCGAAGGTATGGGACAGGGTACCTACGAGCAGTACTTC. Its protein product is CASSPEGMGQGTYEQYF.

This clonotype was found many times. The rearrangement uses TRBV5-1 and TRBJ1-1; 10 nucleotides agree with TRBD1. Trimming removed 4 bases from V and 6 bases from J; junction bases left unmatched: 9. This CDR3 is 15 amino acids long. The germline V gene encodes CDR1 SGHRS and CDR2 YFSETQ. The CDR3 nucleotides are TGCGCCAGCAGCACTACGGGACAGGGGTTCCCTGAAGCTTTCTTT. It codes for CASSTTGQGFPEAFF.

The gene calls are TRBV30 and TRBJ1-5; perhaps TRBD1 as D (6 bases). V lost 5 bases to trimming and J lost 7 bases, with 15 bases between them. The CDR3 totals 13 residues. Germline V CDR1 and CDR2: GTSNPN, SVGIG (reference sequence). CDR3 bases: TGTGCCTGGGGACGGGGGGGCCCACAGCCCCAGCATTTT. Its translation: CAWGRGGPQPQHF.

This clonotype was seen only a few times. The CDR3 bases are TGTGCCAGCAGTGAAGAGTGGGACAGGGAGATTTTTTTTAACTATGGCTACACCTTC. As protein: CASSEEWDREIFFNYGYTF. The chain combines TRBV6-1 with TRBJ1-2, with 9 bases matching TRBD1. CDR3 length: 19 amino acids. Germline CDR1 is MNHNS and CDR2 is SASEGT. V shed 1 base and J 1 base; nucleotides not matched to a gene: 13.

V and J are TRBV9 and TRBJ1-1; no clear D. The CDR3 is made up of 15 amino acids. Trimming took 0 bases from V and 4 from J, leaving 13 bases between them. Germline-derived CDR1 and CDR2 are SGDLS and YYNGEE. In DNA, the CDR3 is TGTGCCAGCAGCGTAGACGGGAAGTTCACCACTGAAGCTTTCTTT. Amino acid sequence: CASSVDGKFTTEAFF.

This clonotype was seen repeatedly, ten times or more. The chain carries TRBV27 and TRBJ2-5, with unresolved D. V lost 6 bases to trimming and J lost 5 bases, with 19 bases between them. CDR1 MNHEY and CDR2 SMNVEV come from the germline V gene (reference sequence). The CDR3 extends over 15 amino acids. The CDR3 loop reads CASRSPPSLGETQYF. CDR3 DNA sequence: TGTGCCAGCAGAAGCCCTCCCAGTCTTGGGGAGACCCAGTACTTC.

At least ten counts were recorded for this clonotype. The rearrangement links TRBV7-7 to TRBJ2-7; no clear D. V shed 3 bases and J shed 0 bases, with 12 bases lying between them. This CDR3 has 15 residues. Looked up from germline, CDR1 is SSHAT and CDR2 is FNYEAQ (reference sequence). In DNA form, the CDR3 reads TGTGCCAGCAGCTTGGGAACAGACCCCTCCTACGAGCAGTACTTC. Encoded protein: CASSLGTDPSYEQYF.

The V and J genes are TRBV27 and TRBJ2-5; TRBD1 aligns across 9 bases. Trimming cost V 6 bases and J 5 bases; bases outside gene matches: 10. The CDR3 loop spans 15 amino acids. Germline CDR1 is MNHEY and CDR2 is SMNVEV (reference sequence). This CDR3 reads CASRPRDRVVETQYF. CDR3 DNA sequence: TGTGCCAGCAGGCCCCGGGACAGGGTTGTGGAGACCCAGTACTTC.

This clonotype showed up many times. The V gene is TRBV12-3 or TRBV12-4, the J gene TRBJ1-6; no definite D call. The CDR3 covers 15 residues. V gave up 7 bases and J gave up 2 bases, with 12 bases separating them. CDR3 DNA sequence: TGTGCCAGCACTGAAGAGAGAACCTATAATTCACCCCTCCACTTT. It codes for CASTEERTYNSPLHF.

This clonotype was seen a handful of times. The V call is TRBV4-1, the J call TRBJ1-2, with a weak D call TRBD1 (6 bases). With 1 base removed from V and 6 bases from J, the gap between germline ends came to 18 bases. CDR1 is MGHRA and CDR2 is YSYEKL in the germline V gene. This CDR3 contains 16 residues. The CDR3 DNA follows: TGCGCCAGCAGCCAAGGCCGGCCTCGGGGGCAGAATGGCTACACCTTC. This codes for CASSQGRPRGQNGYTF.